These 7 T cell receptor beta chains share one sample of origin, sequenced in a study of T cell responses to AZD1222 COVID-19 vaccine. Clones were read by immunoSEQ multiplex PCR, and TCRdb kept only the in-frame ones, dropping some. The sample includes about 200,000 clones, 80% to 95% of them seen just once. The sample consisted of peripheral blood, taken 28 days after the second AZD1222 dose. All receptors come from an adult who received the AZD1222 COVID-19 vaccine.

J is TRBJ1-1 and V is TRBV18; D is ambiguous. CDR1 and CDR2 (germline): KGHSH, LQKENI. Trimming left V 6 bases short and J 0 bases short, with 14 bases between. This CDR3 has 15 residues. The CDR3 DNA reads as TGTGCCAGCTCGGACCGGGTTTCAGTGAACACTGAAGCTTTCTTT. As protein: CASSDRVSVNTEAFF.

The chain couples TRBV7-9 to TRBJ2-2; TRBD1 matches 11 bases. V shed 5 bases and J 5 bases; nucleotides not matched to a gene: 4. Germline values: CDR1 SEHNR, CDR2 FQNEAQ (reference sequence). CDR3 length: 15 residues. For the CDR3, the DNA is TGTGCCAGCAGCCAGGACAGGGGGCGGACCGGGGAGCTGTTTTTT. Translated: CASSQDRGRTGELFF.

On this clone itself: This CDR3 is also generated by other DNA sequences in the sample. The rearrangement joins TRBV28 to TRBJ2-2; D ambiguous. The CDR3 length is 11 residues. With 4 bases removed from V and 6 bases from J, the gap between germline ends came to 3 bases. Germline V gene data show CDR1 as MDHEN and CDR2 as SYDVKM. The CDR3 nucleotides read TGTGCCAGCAGTTCACCCGGGGAGCTGTTTTTT. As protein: CASSSPGELFF.

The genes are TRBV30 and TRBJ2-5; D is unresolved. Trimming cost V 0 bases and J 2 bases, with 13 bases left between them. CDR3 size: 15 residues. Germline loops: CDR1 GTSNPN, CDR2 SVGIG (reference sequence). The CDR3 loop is CAWSVPSGQQETQYF. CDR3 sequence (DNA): TGTGCCTGGAGTGTCCCCTCGGGCCAACAAGAGACCCAGTACTTC.

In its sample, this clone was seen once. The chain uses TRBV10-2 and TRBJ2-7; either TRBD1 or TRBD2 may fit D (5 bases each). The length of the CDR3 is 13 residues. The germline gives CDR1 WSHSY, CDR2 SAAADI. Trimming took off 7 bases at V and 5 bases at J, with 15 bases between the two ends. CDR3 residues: CASTGTVLDEQYF. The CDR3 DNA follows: TGCGCCAGCACCGGGACCGTCCTCGACGAGCAGTACTTC.

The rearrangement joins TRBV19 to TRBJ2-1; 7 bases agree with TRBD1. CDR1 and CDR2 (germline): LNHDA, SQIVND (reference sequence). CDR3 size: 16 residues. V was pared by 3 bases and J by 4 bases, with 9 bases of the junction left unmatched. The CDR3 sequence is CASSIAGTARYNEQFF. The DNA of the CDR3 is TGTGCCAGTAGTATCGCCGGGACAGCCAGATACAATGAGCAGTTCTTC. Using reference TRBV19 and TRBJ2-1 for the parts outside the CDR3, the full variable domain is DGGITQSPKYLFRKEGQNVTLSCEQNLNHDAMYWYRQDPGQGLRLIYYSQIVNDFQKGDIAEGYSVSREKKESFPLTVTSAQKNPTAFYLCASSIAGTARYNEQFFGPGTRLTVL.

The CDR3 loop reads CASSYREGAYNSPLHF. The CDR3 bases are TGTGCCAGCAGTTACAGGGAAGGGGCCTATAATTCACCCCTCCACTTT. V gene TRBV28 combines with J gene TRBJ1-6, with D possibly matching TRBD1 (6 bases). V lost 4 bases to trimming and J lost 2 bases, with 12 bases between them. Germline V CDR1 and CDR2: MDHEN, SYDVKM. The CDR3 extends over 16 amino acids.